The clone carrying this TCR beta chain was observed at least ten times. This entry belongs to a study of identical twins. Template switching created a universal primer site, and the cDNA included unique molecular identifiers. TCRdb itself ran the 5' RACE reads through MiXCR, one entry per CDR3 protein. The sample has 310,000 or so distinct CDR3 sequences; over 8.5% are singletons. The ends lost 4 bases at V and 7 bases at J; junction bases unmatched: 10. This CDR3 has 16 amino acids. The V gene's germline CDR1 is LGHNA and CDR2 YSLEER. The sample also formed part of further work on yellow fever vaccine responses in identical twins.

This sequence joins TRBV4-3 and TRBJ2-1, with TRBD1 matching 10 bases. Sequencing used CD8+ T cells sorted from blood. The source is a woman younger than 30 in good health. The CDR3 region is CASSPHLTGGKNEQFF. The CDR3, as DNA: TGCGCCAGCAGCCCCCACCTGACAGGGGGCAAGAATGAGCAGTTCTTC.